This T cell receptor beta chain was sequenced in a study of blood T cell repertoires in COVID-19. The wider study: COVID-19 samples collected from the United States, Italy and Spain covered acute and convalescent phases. The analysed material was cDNA or gDNA that came from T cells, B-cell-depleted T cells, or PBMCs.

V shed 4 bases and J 6 bases; nucleotides not matched to a gene: 5. From germline, CDR1 is SEHNR and CDR2 FQNEAQ (reference sequence). The CDR3 is 15 amino acids. Original methodology: Amplification with reference gene primers provided the estimates of nucleated cell counts. Only in-frame clones appear in the TCRdb table, and some are missing; sequencing was by immunoSEQ multiplex PCR. V and J calls and clone size are copied from that table; D and trimming were computed from the DNA. The sample lists about 200,000 clones, 88% occurring once. This TCR was sampled from a man in his late teens or twenties with active or convalescent COVID-19. V usage is TRBV7-9 and J usage is TRBJ2-3; TRBD2 matches at 12 bases. The sample consisted of peripheral blood. The CDR3 DNA reads TGTGCCAGCAGCTCCGGACTAGCGGGATTTGATACGCAGTATTTT. It yields the protein CASSSGLAGFDTQYF.